A single sample gave rise to the 16 T cell receptor beta chains below, sequenced in a study of cytomegalovirus exposure and HLA in healthy donors. Primers for the PCR totalled 60 Vbeta and 13 Jbeta. The assay was immunoSEQ multiplex PCR, and TCRdb's table has in-frame clones only and misses some. The repertoire consists of roughly 150,000 clones, with around 73% occurring once and the leading ten covering approximately 5.4%. What was sequenced was PBMCs. Source of these receptors: a woman under 30 in good health and CMV-seropositive.

The chain combines TRBV5-1 with TRBJ1-2; 8 positions match TRBD1. CDR3 length: 15 residues. The V and J ends lost 1 base and 3 bases, in that order; junction bases with no gene match: 5. Looked up from germline, CDR1 is SGHRS and CDR2 is YFSETQ. As DNA, the CDR3 is TGCGCCAGCAGCTTGCGCGACAGGGGACACTATGGCTACACCTTC. Its protein is CASSLRDRGHYGYTF.

CDR3 nucleotide sequence: TGCAGCGTTACAGAACAGCCCTATGGCTACACCTTC. It encodes CSVTEQPYGYTF. The chain links TRBV29-1 to TRBJ1-2; D is uncertain. The germline V gene has CDR1 SQVTM and CDR2 ANQGSEA. The CDR3 totals 12 residues. Trimming removed 5 bases at V and 4 bases at J, with 11 bases between.

This chain joins TRBV5-4 and TRBJ2-5, with 9 positions matching TRBD2. Per the germline V gene, CDR1 is SGHNT and CDR2 is YYREEE (reference sequence). The CDR3 runs to 14 residues. V gave up 4 bases and J gave up 3 bases; unmatched junction bases: 4. CDR3 loop: CASSQQRGEETQYF. CDR3 DNA sequence: TGTGCCAGCAGCCAACAGCGGGGGGAAGAGACCCAGTACTTC.

The V call is TRBV6-5, the J call TRBJ2-5; D perhaps matches TRBD2 (5 bases). Germline V gives CDR1 MNHEY, CDR2 SVGAGI. This CDR3 is 14 amino acids long. With 7 bases removed from V and 7 bases from J, the gap between germline ends came to 19 bases. The CDR3: CASTAPGPRGTQYF. Written as DNA, the CDR3 is TGTGCCAGCACCGCCCCGGGTCCACGGGGGACCCAGTACTTC.

V usage is TRBV14 and J usage is TRBJ2-7; 8 nucleotides line up with TRBD1. This CDR3 region has 15 residues. The germline gives CDR1 SGHDN, CDR2 FVKESK. Trimming at V came to 0 bases and at J to 5 bases, leaving 6 bases not matched to a gene. The CDR3 spells CASSQDRGLQHEQYF. The CDR3 DNA follows: TGTGCCAGCAGCCAAGACAGGGGGCTTCAGCACGAGCAGTACTTC.

This clone was counted a few times. The rearrangement joins TRBV9 to TRBJ2-1; 8 bases match TRBD1. After removal of 2 bases from V and 4 bases from J, the junction contained 2 bases not matched to a gene. The CDR3 sequence is 14 residues long. From germline, CDR1 is SGDLS and CDR2 YYNGEE. CDR3 sequence reads: CASSVTGGYNEQFF. In DNA, the CDR3 is TGTGCCAGCAGCGTCACAGGGGGGTACAATGAGCAGTTCTTC. Full variable domain (remainder filled in from reference TRBV9 and TRBJ2-1): DSGVTQTPKHLITATGQRVTLRCSPRSGDLSVYWYQQSLDQGLQFLIQYYNGEERAKGNILERFSAQQFPDLHSELNLSSLELGDSALYFCASSVTGGYNEQFFGPGTRLTVL.

The CDR3 spells CASSFTDSRTEAFF. The CDR3 bases are TGTGCCAGCAGCTTTACGGACAGTCGGACTGAAGCTTTCTTT. J is TRBJ1-1 and V is TRBV11-2; possible D gene TRBD1, 6 bases. This CDR3 comprises 14 residues. Germline CDR1 is SGHAT and CDR2 is FQNNGV. V was shortened by 3 bases and J by 5 bases, with 13 bases between the two germline ends. The whole variable domain, remainder taken from reference TRBV11-2 and TRBJ1-1, is EAGVAQSPRYKIIEKRQSVAFWCNPISGHATLYWYQQILGQGPKLLIQFQNNGVVDDSQLPKDRFSAERLKGVDSTLKIQPAKLEDSAVYLCASSFTDSRTEAFFGQGTRLTVV.

The rearrangement uses TRBV9 and TRBJ1-2; perhaps TRBD1 as D (5 bases). Between the trimmed V and J ends, which lost 3 bases and 4 bases, there was a span of 19 bases. The CDR3 has 16 amino acids. The germline gives CDR1 SGDLS, CDR2 YYNGEE. CDR3 nucleotides: TGTGCCAGCAGCGGGGGAACGGGCGGGAGGGGCTATGGCTACACCTTC. It yields the protein CASSGGTGGRGYGYTF.

The gene calls are TRBV29-1 and TRBJ1-4; 7 positions agree with TRBD1. CDR3 length: 13 amino acids. CDR1 is SQVTM and CDR2 is ANQGSEA in the germline V gene. V dropped 5 bases and J dropped 4; count of bases not matched to a gene: 4. The DNA of the CDR3 is TGCAGCGTTCGGTACAGGGGTAATGAAAAACTGTTTTTT. Translating it yields CSVRYRGNEKLFF.

V usage is TRBV5-1 and J usage is TRBJ1-4; D is possibly TRBD1 (5 bases). V was trimmed by 1 base and J by 0 bases, leaving 10 bases between them. Germline V gene sequence: CDR1 SGHRS, CDR2 YFSETQ. This CDR3 is built from 16 residues. CDR3 residues: CASSLQGSATNEKLFF. The CDR3 coding sequence is TGCGCCAGCAGCTTGCAGGGATCAGCAACTAATGAAAAACTGTTTTTT. Variable domain in full (rest from reference TRBV5-1 and TRBJ1-4): KAGVTQTPRYLIKTRGQQVTLSCSPISGHRSVSWYQQTPGQGLQFLFEYFSETQRNKGNFPGRFSGRQFSNSRSEMNVSTLELGDSALYLCASSLQGSATNEKLFFGSGTQLSVL.

The rearrangement links TRBV18 to TRBJ2-3, with TRBD1 matching 8 bases. The J segment lost 6 bases and the V segment lost 3 bases, leaving 5 bases of the junction unmatched. The CDR3 is 14 residues long. Looked up from germline, CDR1 is KGHSH and CDR2 is LQKENI. The CDR3 region is CASSPLGQADTQYF. The CDR3 DNA follows: TGTGCCAGCTCACCCCTGGGACAGGCTGATACGCAGTATTTT.

V gene TRBV16 combines with J gene TRBJ1-5; D is undetermined. The V end was cut by 2 bases, the J end by 7 bases, with 15 bases between. There are 15 residues in the CDR3. Germline-derived CDR1 and CDR2 are KGHSY and FQNENV. CDR3 bases: TGTGCCAGCAGCCAAGTCCTGTCCGGGAGCCAGCCCCAGCATTTT. This codes for CASSQVLSGSQPQHF.

This clone showed up just once. The rearrangement uses TRBV5-6 and TRBJ2-5; TRBD1 matches 9 bases. This CDR3 comprises 15 residues. After removal of 2 bases from V and 5 bases from J, the junction contained 7 bases not matched to a gene. From germline, CDR1 is SGHDT and CDR2 YYEEEE. CDR3 sequence reads: CASSFVSDRGETQYF. DNA of the CDR3: TGTGCCAGCAGCTTCGTGTCGGACAGGGGTGAGACCCAGTACTTC.

As regards this clone: One end of the junction does not line up with germline, which may come from a read error. The chain employs TRBV5-1 and TRBJ2-5, with 7 bases that match TRBD2. The germline V gene encodes CDR1 SGHRS and CDR2 YFSETQ. The CDR3 length is 15 residues. CDR3 loop: CASSLGLAVREAQYF. The CDR3 DNA reads TGCGCCAGCAGTTTGGGGCTAGCGGTCCGAGAGGCCCAGTACTTC.

CDR3 DNA: TGTGCCAGCAGCCCCGGAACGGGACAGGCTGTTCAGCCCCAGCATTTT. Translating it yields CASSPGTGQAVQPQHF. The chain carries TRBV7-2 and TRBJ1-5; 8 bases are a match to TRBD1. Per the germline V gene, CDR1 is SGHTA and CDR2 is FQGNSA. Trimming took 5 bases from V and 6 from J; bases not matched to a gene: 12. The CDR3 is 16 amino acids.

The chain has TRBV19 and TRBJ2-3, with 7 bases aligning to TRBD1. J lost 2 bases, V lost 5 bases, and 7 bases had no gene match. Looked up from germline, CDR1 is LNHDA and CDR2 is SQIVND (reference sequence). CDR3 length: 15 amino acids. CDR3 region: CASSLTGSNTDTQYF. CDR3 nucleotide sequence: TGTGCCAGTAGTTTGACAGGGTCAAACACAGATACGCAGTATTTT.